One sample yielded the 29 T cell receptor beta chains listed below, sequenced in a study of identifying expanded T cells in peripheral blood. Sequencing was performed with immunoSEQ multiplex PCR; in TCRdb, only in-frame clones are kept and a portion is missing. Seen here are some 80,000 clones, about 90% observed once, and the top ten hold about 7%. Sequencing was done on a sample of blood. The receptors come from a person aged 18 to 70 in good health.

The chain joins TRBV7-2 to TRBJ1-5, with 7 nucleotides matching TRBD1. Germline assignment: CDR1 SGHTA and CDR2 FQGNSA. This CDR3 comprises 14 residues. V shed 4 bases and J 6 bases; nucleotides not matched to a gene: 6. The CDR3 coding sequence is TGTGCCAGCAGCTCCAAGACAGGGCCTCAGCCCCAGCATTTT. Encoded protein: CASSSKTGPQPQHF.

In this sample, this clone turned up once. The chain has TRBV11-1 and TRBJ1-5; TRBD1 matches 10 bases. With V trimmed by 3 bases and J by 6 bases, 2 bases remained unmatched. The length of the CDR3 is 14 residues. The germline gives CDR1 SGHAT, CDR2 FQDESV (reference sequence). CDR3 DNA: TGTGCCAGCAGCTTGACAGGGGGCGTTCAGCCCCAGCATTTT. This translates into CASSLTGGVQPQHF.

J is TRBJ1-1 and V is TRBV30; D is ambiguous. V was clipped by 0 bases and J by 3 bases, with 8 bases between them. The CDR3 consists of 13 residues. The germline gives CDR1 GTSNPN, CDR2 SVGIG (reference sequence). As DNA, the CDR3 is TGTGCCTGGAGTGTACGGGGTGACACTGAAGCTTTCTTT. Protein: CAWSVRGDTEAFF. The variable domain in full, completed from reference TRBV30 and TRBJ1-1, reads SQTIHQWPATLVQPVGSPLSLECTVEGTSNPNLYWYRQAAGRGLQLLFYSVGIGQISSEVPQNLSASRPQDRQFILSSKKLLLSDSGFYLCAWSVRGDTEAFFGQGTRLTVV.

V gene TRBV5-5 combines with J gene TRBJ2-7; D remains ambiguous. Germline assignment: CDR1 SGHKS and CDR2 YYEKEE (reference sequence). V was pared by 3 bases and J by 5 bases, with 12 bases between. This CDR3 region has 13 residues. The CDR3 loop reads CASSSPNLHEQYF. The DNA for the CDR3 is TGTGCCAGCAGCTCCCCCAACCTCCACGAGCAGTACTTC.

This clone was seen only once. The chain carries TRBV6-4 and TRBJ2-1; TRBD2 matches at 12 bases. Trimming took 7 bases from V and 5 from J; bases not matched to a gene: 6. The CDR3 loop spans 15 amino acids. Germline CDR1 is MRHNA and CDR2 is SNTAGT. CDR3 bases: TGTGCCAGCAAAGTCACTAGCGGGGGGCACAATGAGCAGTTCTTC. It yields the protein CASKVTSGGHNEQFF.

V usage is TRBV2 and J usage is TRBJ1-2; 7 bases are a match to TRBD1. The CDR3 length is 14 residues. Trimming took 7 bases from V and 3 from J; bases not matched to a gene: 8. Germline-derived CDR1 and CDR2 are SNHLY and FYNNEI. The CDR3 reads CASTTDRAYYGYTF. The CDR3 nucleotides read TGTGCCAGCACGACTGACAGGGCGTACTATGGCTACACCTTC.

This chain connects TRBV13 to TRBJ2-1; 8 nucleotides match TRBD1. The germline V gene has CDR1 PRHDT and CDR2 FYEKMQ (reference sequence). The CDR3 has 12 residues. V lost 0 bases, J lost 15 bases, and 4 bases stayed unmatched. CDR3 in amino acids: CASSLGRTGPFF. Here the CDR3 DNA reads TGTGCCAGCAGCTTAGGCCGGACAGGGCCGTTCTTC.

V is TRBV19 and J is TRBJ2-7; 7 bases map to TRBD2. Germline V gene data show CDR1 as LNHDA and CDR2 as SQIVND (reference sequence). The CDR3 contains 15 residues. V lost 3 bases, J lost 0 bases, and 5 bases stayed unmatched. The CDR3 protein is CASSMTSSVSYEQYF. The DNA of the CDR3 is TGTGCCAGTAGTATGACTAGCTCTGTCTCCTACGAGCAGTACTTC.

The CDR3 coding sequence is TGTGCCATCAGTGAGCGGGGGATATCCTACAATGAGCAGTTCTTC. Amino acids: CAISERGISYNEQFF. The chain links TRBV10-3 to TRBJ2-1, with D maybe TRBD2 (6 bases). Deletions cut 2 bases from V and 1 base from J, with 9 bases between. The CDR3 is 15 residues long. Germline assignment: CDR1 ENHRY and CDR2 SYGVKD.

The chain is built from TRBV19 and TRBJ1-6, with TRBD1 matching 7 bases. Trimming took 8 bases from V and 7 from J; bases not matched to a gene: 11. The V gene's germline CDR1 is LNHDA and CDR2 SQIVND (reference sequence). The CDR3 is made up of 15 amino acids. The CDR3 nucleotides read TGTGCCAGTTCAAACGACAAGGGACAGAATTCACCCCTCCACTTT. Protein: CASSNDKGQNSPLHF.

The rearrangement uses TRBV27 and TRBJ2-7, with 8 bases identical to TRBD1. The CDR3 consists of 15 residues. Trimming at V came to 3 bases and at J to 2 bases, leaving 6 bases not matched to a gene. Germline V lookup: CDR1 MNHEY, CDR2 SMNVEV (reference sequence). The CDR3 loop reads CASSFTGTGPYEQYF. The CDR3 coding sequence is TGTGCCAGCAGTTTCACCGGGACAGGACCCTACGAGCAGTACTTC.

The chain links TRBV5-1 to TRBJ1-1, with unresolved D. The germline gives CDR1 SGHRS, CDR2 YFSETQ. The CDR3 length is 15 residues. V was trimmed by 4 bases and J by 1 base, leaving 14 bases between them. The CDR3 reads CASSHDKARNTEAFF. The DNA of the CDR3 is TGCGCCAGCAGCCATGATAAAGCCAGGAACACTGAAGCTTTCTTT.

This clone has a handful of counts. The chain is built from TRBV12-5 and TRBJ1-5, with TRBD1 identical over 7 bases. Looked up from germline, CDR1 is LGHNT and CDR2 is FRNRAP. This CDR3 has 15 residues. V dropped 6 bases and J dropped 7; count of bases not matched to a gene: 12. The CDR3 coding sequence is TGTGCTAGTGGCTCAGGGCAGGGGGAGTGGCAGCCCCAGCATTTT. Encoded protein: CASGSGQGEWQPQHF.

The chain has TRBV7-6 and TRBJ2-5, with D unresolved. V was trimmed by 5 bases and J by 5 bases, leaving 12 bases between them. The V gene's germline CDR1 is SGHVS and CDR2 FNYEAQ. The CDR3 runs 13 residues. Written as DNA, the CDR3 is TGTGCCAGCAGCCTCTGGCGGTTGGAGACCCAGTACTTC. Its protein product is CASSLWRLETQYF.

The rearrangement joins TRBV2 to TRBJ1-2, with D unclear. The CDR3 has 13 residues. CDR1 SNHLY and CDR2 FYNNEI come from the germline V gene. V gave up 0 bases and J gave up 2 bases, with 4 bases separating them. The CDR3 region is CASSEAGNYGYTF. CDR3 DNA: TGTGCCAGCAGTGAAGCAGGAAACTATGGCTACACCTTC.

This chain links TRBV10-3 with TRBJ1-5; no reliable D call. V was cut by 0 bases and J by 3 bases, with 9 bases left in between. Germline-derived CDR1 and CDR2 are ENHRY and SYGVKD. The CDR3 covers 15 residues. CDR3 residues: CAISESRQNNQPQHF. DNA for the CDR3: TGTGCCATCAGTGAGTCGCGGCAGAACAATCAGCCCCAGCATTTT.

Concerning this clone itself: Mismatch with germline at one junction end may stem from a read error. DNA of the CDR3: TGTGCCAGCAGCCTAGCGGGAGGGCCCTACGAGCAGTACTTC. Its translation is CASSLAGGPYEQYF. The rearrangement joins TRBV7-9 to TRBJ2-7; 12 positions match TRBD2. The CDR3 contains 14 residues. Germline assignment: CDR1 SEHNR and CDR2 FQNEAQ (reference sequence).

The chain employs TRBV7-9 and TRBJ1-2; 8 nucleotides match TRBD1. The CDR3 spans 16 residues. J was trimmed by 0 bases and V by 4 bases; bases with no gene match: 7. CDR1 SEHNR and CDR2 FQNEAQ come from the germline V gene (reference sequence). In nucleotides, the CDR3 is TGTGCCAGCAGCTCAGGGGGCGAAACAGCTAACTATGGCTACACCTTC. Translated: CASSSGGETANYGYTF.

This clone came up once. The chain joins TRBV2 to TRBJ2-7, with 7 bases identical to TRBD1. Germline V lookup: CDR1 SNHLY, CDR2 FYNNEI. This CDR3 has 17 amino acids. V lost 8 bases and J lost 2; bases outside the gene matches: 18. The CDR3 region is CASLFTRPGQITYEQYF. In DNA form, the CDR3 reads TGTGCCAGCCTCTTCACTCGACCGGGACAGATTACCTACGAGCAGTACTTC.

The chain is built from TRBV12-5 and TRBJ2-5, with 11 positions matching TRBD1. From germline, CDR1 is LGHNT and CDR2 FRNRAP. Losses at the gene ends were 2 bases for V and 4 bases for J; bases not matched to a gene: 15. The CDR3 is made up of 19 amino acids. CDR3 loop: CASGLRDRGVAGWGETQYF. The CDR3 DNA sequence: TGTGCTAGTGGTTTGCGGGACAGGGGGGTGGCAGGCTGGGGAGAGACCCAGTACTTC.

This rearrangement joins TRBV4-1 to TRBJ2-2; 9 nucleotides align to TRBD2. Trimming cost V 0 bases and J 2 bases; bases outside gene matches: 1. CDR1 is MGHRA and CDR2 is YSYEKL in the germline V gene. The CDR3 spans 16 residues. The CDR3 reads CASSQEGLANTGELFF. The CDR3 DNA sequence: TGCGCCAGCAGCCAAGAGGGACTAGCCAACACCGGGGAGCTGTTTTTT.

In its sample, this clone was seen once. The rearrangement uses TRBV5-5 and TRBJ1-2; 7 nucleotides align to TRBD1. There are 14 residues in the CDR3. Germline CDR1 reads SGHKS; CDR2 reads YYEKEE (reference sequence). J lost 3 bases, V lost 4 bases, and 6 bases had no gene match. The DNA of the CDR3 is TGTGCCAGCAGCCACAGGGGCGCGGACTATGGCTACACCTTC. Translating gives CASSHRGADYGYTF.

The genes are TRBV30 and TRBJ2-5; D is ambiguous. V was cut by 2 bases and J by 2 bases, with 9 bases left in between. This CDR3 contains 13 residues. Germline V lookup: CDR1 GTSNPN, CDR2 SVGIG (reference sequence). CDR3 sequence (DNA): TGTGCCTGGAGTAACAGAAATCAAGAGACCCAGTACTTC. Protein product: CAWSNRNQETQYF.

The chain has TRBV6-1 and TRBJ1-2, with TRBD1 as a possible D gene (6 bases). Germline CDR1 reads MNHNS; CDR2 reads SASEGT. CDR3 length: 14 residues. V was cut by 5 bases and J by 7 bases, with 17 bases left in between. The CDR3 sequence: CASSRVRGASGYTF. In DNA, the CDR3 is TGTGCCAGCAGTCGGGTGAGGGGGGCCAGTGGCTACACCTTC.

The chain uses TRBV11-2 and TRBJ1-2; 7 positions match TRBD1. V trimming: 3 bases; J trimming: 5 bases; junction bases outside the gene matches: 6. This CDR3 region has 14 residues. CDR1 and CDR2 from the germline V gene are SGHAT and FQNNGV. The CDR3 DNA reads as TGTGCCAGCAGCTTGGGTCAGGGGGATTATGGCTACACCTTC. Residues: CASSLGQGDYGYTF.

V is TRBV30 and J is TRBJ2-1; the D is unclear. V was shortened by 0 bases and J by 6 bases, with 3 bases between the two germline ends. The CDR3 extends over 11 amino acids. The germline gives CDR1 GTSNPN, CDR2 SVGIG (reference sequence). The CDR3 nucleotides read TGTGCCTGGAGTGTAACCAATGAGCAGTTCTTC. This sequence encodes CAWSVTNEQFF.

The genes are TRBV10-3 and TRBJ2-7; maybe TRBD1 (6 bases). Germline V gene lookup returns CDR1 ENHRY and CDR2 SYGVKD. Deletions cut 7 bases from V and 0 bases from J, with 13 bases between. This CDR3 comprises 14 residues. CDR3 sequence reads: CAIMAQGYSYEQYF. CDR3 nucleotide sequence: TGTGCCATCATGGCACAGGGATACTCCTACGAGCAGTACTTC.

The V and J genes are TRBV7-3 and TRBJ1-2; a weak D match, TRBD1 (5 bases). Trimming took 4 bases from V and 8 from J, leaving 14 bases between them. Germline V CDR1 and CDR2: SGHTA, FQGTGA. CDR3 length: 13 amino acids. The CDR3 DNA follows: TGTGCCAGCAGCTCAGGGTTGGAGAAAGGCTACACCTTC. Its translation is CASSSGLEKGYTF.

The chain combines TRBV30 with TRBJ1-1; maybe TRBD1 (6 bases). V was pared by 3 bases and J by 5 bases, with 10 bases between. Germline V lookup: CDR1 GTSNPN, CDR2 SVGIG (reference sequence). There are 12 residues in the CDR3. The CDR3 region is CAWRDSRTEAFF. In DNA, the CDR3 is TGTGCCTGGAGGGACAGTAGGACTGAAGCTTTCTTT.